This T cell receptor (beta chain) was identified in a study of CD8+ T cells in alopecia areata. Isolated RNA was reverse transcribed into cDNA used as the sequencing template. Sequenced by immunoSEQ multiplex PCR; TCRdb stores in-frame clones only, minus some. The sample lists about 250,000 clones, 50% to 75% occurring once. General study findings and limits: Researchers report lesional scalp, most notably alopecia totalis/universalis, outstripped normal scalp in clonality. A great number of expanded lesional clones endured in scalp and blood during tofacitinib. Clarity of TCR sharing across patients fell short of that in mice, possibly HLA-related.

V shed 0 bases, J shed 10 bases, and the junction held 3 bases outside the gene matches. Germline V gives CDR1 LGHNA, CDR2 YNFKEQ. The CDR3 has 14 amino acids. The sample's treatment: oral pan-JAK inhibitor, 5-10 mg twice daily. On this clone itself: The antigen is unknown.

This TCR was recovered from a human donor with alopecia areata. The sample in question was CD4+ T cells sorted from blood, obtained around week 54, from a patient treated with tofacitinib. The V call is TRBV4-2, the J call TRBJ1-6; TRBD1 matches at 7 bases. As DNA, the CDR3 is TGTGCCAGCAGCCAAGACAGGGGGGACTCACCCCTCCACTTT. This codes for CASSQDRGDSPLHF.